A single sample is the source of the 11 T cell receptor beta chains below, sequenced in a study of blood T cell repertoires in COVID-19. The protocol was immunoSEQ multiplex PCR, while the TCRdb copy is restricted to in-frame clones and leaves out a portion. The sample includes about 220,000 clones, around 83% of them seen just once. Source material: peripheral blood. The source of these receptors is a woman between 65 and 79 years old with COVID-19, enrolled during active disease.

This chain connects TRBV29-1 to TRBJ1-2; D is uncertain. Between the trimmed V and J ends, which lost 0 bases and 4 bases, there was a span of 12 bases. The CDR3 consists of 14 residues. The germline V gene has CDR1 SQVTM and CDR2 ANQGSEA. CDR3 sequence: CSVEDQVQSYGYTF. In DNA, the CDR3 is TGCAGCGTTGAAGATCAAGTACAGAGCTATGGCTACACCTTC.

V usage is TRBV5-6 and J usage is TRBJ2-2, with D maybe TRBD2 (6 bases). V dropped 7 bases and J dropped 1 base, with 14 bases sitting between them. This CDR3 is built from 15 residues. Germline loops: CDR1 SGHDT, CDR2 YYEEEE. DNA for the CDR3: TGTGCCAGCTCCTTCGGAGGGGTGAACACCGGGGAGCTGTTTTTT. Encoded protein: CASSFGGVNTGELFF.

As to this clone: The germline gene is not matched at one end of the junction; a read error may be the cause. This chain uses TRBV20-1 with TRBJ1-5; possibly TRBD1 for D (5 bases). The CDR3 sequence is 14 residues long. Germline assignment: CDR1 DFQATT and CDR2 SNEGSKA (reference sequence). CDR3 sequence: CSASSYGGNLPQHF. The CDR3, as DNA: TGCAGTGCTAGTTCGTACGGGGGAAATCTGCCCCAGCATTTT.

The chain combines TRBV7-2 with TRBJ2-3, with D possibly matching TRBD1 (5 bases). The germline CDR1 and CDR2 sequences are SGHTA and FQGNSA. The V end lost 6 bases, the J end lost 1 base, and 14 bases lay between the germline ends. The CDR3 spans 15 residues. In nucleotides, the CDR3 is TGTGCCAGCAGTCCCTCCCCACAGGGCACAGATACGCAGTATTTT. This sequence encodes CASSPSPQGTDTQYF.

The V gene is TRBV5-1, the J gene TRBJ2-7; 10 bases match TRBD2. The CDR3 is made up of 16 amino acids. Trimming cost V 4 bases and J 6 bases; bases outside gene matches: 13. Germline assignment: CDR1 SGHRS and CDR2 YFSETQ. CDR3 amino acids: CASSLLPGTSDREQYF. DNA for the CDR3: TGCGCCAGCAGCCTGCTTCCCGGGACTAGCGATCGCGAGCAGTACTTC.

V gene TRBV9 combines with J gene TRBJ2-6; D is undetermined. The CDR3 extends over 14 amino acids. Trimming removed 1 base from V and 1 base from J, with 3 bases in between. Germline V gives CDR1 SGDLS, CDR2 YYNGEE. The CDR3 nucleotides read TGTGCCAGCAGCGTAACATCTGGGGCCAACGTCCTGACTTTC. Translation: CASSVTSGANVLTF.

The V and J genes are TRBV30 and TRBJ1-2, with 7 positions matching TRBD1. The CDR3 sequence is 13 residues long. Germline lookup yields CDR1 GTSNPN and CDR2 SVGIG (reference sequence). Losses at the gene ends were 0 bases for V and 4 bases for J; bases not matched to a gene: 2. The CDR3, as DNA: TGTGCCTGGAGTGTACAGGGGCTCTATGGCTACACCTTC. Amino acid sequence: CAWSVQGLYGYTF.

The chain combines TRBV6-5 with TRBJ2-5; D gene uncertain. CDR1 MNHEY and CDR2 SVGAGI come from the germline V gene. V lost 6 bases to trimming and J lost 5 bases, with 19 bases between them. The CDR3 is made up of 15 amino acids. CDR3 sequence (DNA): TGTGCCAGCAGGAGAGAACAGAGATTGTGGGAGACCCAGTACTTC. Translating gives CASRREQRLWETQYF.

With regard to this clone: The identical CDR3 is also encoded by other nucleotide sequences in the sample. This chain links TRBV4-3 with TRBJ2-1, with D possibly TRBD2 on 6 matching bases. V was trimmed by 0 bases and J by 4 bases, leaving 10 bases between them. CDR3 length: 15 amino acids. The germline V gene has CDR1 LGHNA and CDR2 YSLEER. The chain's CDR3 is CASSQERDGYNEQFF. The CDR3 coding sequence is TGCGCCAGCAGCCAAGAGCGGGATGGTTACAATGAGCAGTTCTTC.

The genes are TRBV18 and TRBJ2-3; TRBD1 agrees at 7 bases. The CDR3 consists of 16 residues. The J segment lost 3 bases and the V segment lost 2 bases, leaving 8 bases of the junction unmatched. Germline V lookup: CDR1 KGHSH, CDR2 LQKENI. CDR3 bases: TGTGCCAGCTCACCAGAGGACAGGAGAGGGACAGATACGCAGTATTTT. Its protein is CASSPEDRRGTDTQYF.

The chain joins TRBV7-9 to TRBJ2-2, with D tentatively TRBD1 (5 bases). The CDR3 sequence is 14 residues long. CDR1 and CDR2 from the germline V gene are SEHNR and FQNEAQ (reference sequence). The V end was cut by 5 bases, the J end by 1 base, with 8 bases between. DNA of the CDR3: TGTGCCAGCAGCGCCGACAGGAACACCGGGGAGCTGTTTTTT. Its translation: CASSADRNTGELFF.